This is a list of T cell receptor beta chains from one sample in a study of shared clonotypes between healthy human individuals. TCRdb's copy holds only in-frame clones and misses some; the assay was immunoSEQ multiplex PCR. Among some 96,000 clones listed, less than 50% were seen once. The source material was PBMCs. These receptors came from a woman aged 40 to 50 in good health. Some clones in this sample may be carry-over from other donors' samples. The conserved cysteine and the conserved F or W are not part of the CDR3 here. Size is stated for part of the rows, as once, few or many counts, or as a class when the clone is expanded.

cdr3_aa	cdr3_length	v_call	j_call	clone_size
AISESAGPDTQY	12	TRBV10-3	TRBJ2-3	few
AWSVGWEPQPQH	12	TRBV30	TRBJ1-5	few
ASRSGHRDGYT	11	TRBV27	TRBJ1-2	.
ASSLEGSQPQH	11	TRBV6-6	TRBJ1-5	.
ASSRTGTENSPLH	13	TRBV28	TRBJ1-6	.
ASSLTGLVNYGYT	13	TRBV5-4	TRBJ1-2	.
ASSPGPGTPDTGELF	15	TRBV7-2	TRBJ2-2	.
SVEDARGGNIQY	12	TRBV29-1	TRBJ2-4	.
AWTRDSYEQY	10	TRBV30	TRBJ2-7	.
ASSQGGSGGEQF	12	TRBV5-4	TRBJ2-1	.
ASSLQGSNEQY	11	TRBV7-4	TRBJ2-7	.
ASSEGRLAGTETQY	14	TRBV25-1	TRBJ2-5	.
ASSEGLGQYEQY	12	TRBV10-2	TRBJ2-7	.
ASRTAGPSTDTQY	13	TRBV6-6	TRBJ2-3	medium-sized